Below, 17 T cell receptor beta chains from the same sample are listed, as sequenced in a study of T cell responses to AZD1222 COVID-19 vaccine. Produced via immunoSEQ multiplex PCR; TCRdb's table is partial and in-frame only. The sample shows 90,000 to 120,000 clones, approximately 91% of them seen only once. The source was peripheral blood, collected on day 0 of AZD1222 vaccination. The source of these receptors is an adult in good health.

The chain couples TRBV5-1 to TRBJ2-5; 7 bases match TRBD1. Trimming cost V 1 base and J 5 bases; bases outside gene matches: 2. The CDR3 extends over 13 amino acids. In germline, CDR1 is SGHRS, CDR2 YFSETQ. The CDR3 DNA follows: TGCGCCAGCAGCTTGACAGGGGTGGAGACCCAGTACTTC. Translating it yields CASSLTGVETQYF.

This clone was observed a handful of times. This chain links TRBV11-2 with TRBJ2-3; possible D gene TRBD1, 6 bases. Germline CDR1 and CDR2: SGHAT and FQNNGV. V dropped 1 base and J dropped 2 bases, with 13 bases sitting between them. The CDR3 has 16 residues. As DNA, the CDR3 is TGTGCCAGCAGCTTAGTATTAGGGGGAGCCACAGATACGCAGTATTTT. Amino acids: CASSLVLGGATDTQYF.

The chain combines TRBV27 with TRBJ2-7, with TRBD2 matching 7 bases. Losses at the gene ends were 7 bases for V and 2 bases for J; bases not matched to a gene: 5. This CDR3 comprises 13 residues. The germline CDR1 and CDR2 sequences are MNHEY and SMNVEV (reference sequence). The CDR3 here is CASTNGRTYEQYF. The CDR3 region has the DNA TGTGCCAGCACCAACGGGAGGACCTACGAGCAGTACTTC.

This clone was detected only once. This chain connects TRBV4-2 to TRBJ1-3; D not certain. CDR3 length: 17 amino acids. In germline, CDR1 is LGHNA, CDR2 YNFKEQ. Trimming pared 0 bases from V and 2 bases from J, leaving 14 bases between. The chain's CDR3 is CASSQDFNRPAGNTIYF. The CDR3 nucleotides are TGTGCCAGCAGCCAAGATTTTAATCGTCCAGCTGGAAACACCATATATTTT.

The chain joins TRBV6-6 to TRBJ1-5; 10 bases are a match to TRBD1. CDR3 length: 16 amino acids. Germline V gives CDR1 MNHNY, CDR2 SVGAGI (reference sequence). Trimming at V came to 4 bases and at J to 3 bases, leaving 6 bases not matched to a gene. Written as DNA, the CDR3 is TGTGCCAGCAGTTCCCGGACAGGGGGAACCAATCAGCCCCAGCATTTT. As protein: CASSSRTGGTNQPQHF.

V usage is TRBV27 and J usage is TRBJ1-5; 8 bases agree with TRBD1. The CDR3 extends over 15 amino acids. V lost 3 bases and J lost 7; bases outside the gene matches: 8. Germline V lookup: CDR1 MNHEY, CDR2 SMNVEV (reference sequence). The CDR3 DNA reads as TGTGCCAGCAGTTTTTCAGGGGGCGCATCCCAGCCCCAGCATTTT. It codes for CASSFSGGASQPQHF.

The chain links TRBV2 to TRBJ1-5; no clear D gene. There are 17 residues in the CDR3. V dropped 2 bases and J dropped 0 bases, with 14 bases sitting between them. Germline V gives CDR1 SNHLY, CDR2 FYNNEI. The CDR3: CASSEQAGGYSNQPQHF. The CDR3 nucleotides read TGTGCCAGCAGTGAACAGGCAGGAGGTTATAGCAATCAGCCCCAGCATTTT.

This clone was seen once. The rearrangement joins TRBV29-1 to TRBJ1-2, with unresolved D. V was cut by 4 bases and J by 7 bases, with 10 bases left in between. The CDR3 runs to 11 residues. The germline CDR1 and CDR2 sequences are SQVTM and ANQGSEA. The CDR3 sequence is CSVVPRGGYTF. The DNA for the CDR3 is TGCAGCGTTGTCCCCCGGGGTGGCTACACCTTC.

CDR3 DNA: TGTGCCAGCAGCGAAGGCCCCCCGCCCGCCGGGGAGCTGTTTTTT. This translates into CASSEGPPPAGELFF. The genes are TRBV14 and TRBJ2-2; D is unclear. CDR1 SGHDN and CDR2 FVKESK come from the germline V gene. The ends were cut back, 5 bases at V and 6 bases at J, with 16 bases in the middle. The CDR3 consists of 15 residues.

This rearrangement joins TRBV6-6 to TRBJ2-2; 8 bases are a match to TRBD2. CDR1 and CDR2 (germline): MNHNY, SVGAGI (reference sequence). J gave up 3 bases and V 4 bases, and 4 bases lay outside the gene matches. This CDR3 region has 15 residues. For the CDR3, the DNA is TGTGCCAGCAGTTTAAGCGGGAGTGACACCGGGGAGCTGTTTTTT. Protein product: CASSLSGSDTGELFF.

The rearrangement joins TRBV19 to TRBJ1-1; D unresolved. V lost 4 bases and J lost 7, with 19 bases in between. The CDR3 spans 15 residues. CDR1 is LNHDA and CDR2 is SQIVND in the germline V gene (reference sequence). This CDR3 reads CASSTEDGPWDEAFF. The DNA of the CDR3 is TGTGCCAGTAGTACTGAGGACGGACCCTGGGATGAAGCTTTCTTT.

The V gene is TRBV5-5, the J gene TRBJ2-7, with D perhaps matching TRBD1 (6 bases). The CDR3 extends over 14 amino acids. The germline gives CDR1 SGHKS, CDR2 YYEKEE (reference sequence). The germline V and J ends were trimmed by 4 bases and 0 bases, with 11 bases remaining between them. CDR3 DNA sequence: TGTGCCAGCAGCCGGGACACCTTCTCCTACGAGCAGTACTTC. It translates to CASSRDTFSYEQYF.

The chain combines TRBV5-1 with TRBJ2-7, with D uncertain. CDR1 and CDR2 (germline): SGHRS, YFSETQ. This CDR3 contains 13 residues. The ends were cut back, 5 bases at V and 2 bases at J, with 11 bases in the middle. CDR3 nucleotides: TGCGCCAGCAGATCAGGTATTGCCTACGAGCAGTACTTC. This codes for CASRSGIAYEQYF.

The chain recombines TRBV6-5 with TRBJ2-1, with 8 bases identical to TRBD1. Germline CDR1 reads MNHEY; CDR2 reads SVGAGI. The CDR3 consists of 13 residues. Germline trimming cut 3 bases from V and 15 bases from J; bases unmatched to any gene: 10. In DNA, the CDR3 is TGTGCCAGCAGTTATATTGACAGGGGATCATGGTTCTTC. Its translation is CASSYIDRGSWFF.

This clone was recorded only once. The chain combines TRBV5-1 with TRBJ1-5; D is perhaps TRBD1 (5 bases). The V gene lost 1 base and the J gene lost 7 bases, with 12 bases spanning the gap. Germline V gene sequence: CDR1 SGHRS, CDR2 YFSETQ. This CDR3 spans 14 amino acids. The CDR3 spells CASSLSGNGQPQHF. CDR3 bases: TGCGCCAGCAGCTTGTCAGGGAACGGACAGCCCCAGCATTTT. Filled out from reference TRBV5-1 and TRBJ1-5, the complete variable domain reads KAGVTQTPRYLIKTRGQQVTLSCSPISGHRSVSWYQQTPGQGLQFLFEYFSETQRNKGNFPGRFSGRQFSNSRSEMNVSTLELGDSALYLCASSLSGNGQPQHFGDGTRLSIL.

The rearrangement links TRBV28 to TRBJ1-1; no clear D. The CDR3 has 15 residues. Germline loops: CDR1 MDHEN, CDR2 SYDVKM. With 2 bases removed from V and 0 bases from J, the gap between germline ends came to 10 bases. The CDR3 sequence: CASSLGQLMNTEAFF. The CDR3 coding sequence is TGTGCCAGCAGTTTAGGGCAGCTCATGAACACTGAAGCTTTCTTT.

This clone came up once. The chain combines TRBV24-1 with TRBJ1-1, with D possibly being TRBD1 (5 bases). This CDR3 spans 19 amino acids. CDR1 KGHDR and CDR2 SFDVKD come from the germline V gene. V was clipped by 4 bases and J by 6 bases, with 29 bases between them. CDR3 nucleotide sequence: TGTGCCACCAGTGAAAGGGGTAGGCGGGACTATACTTGGGGCCCTGAAGCTTTCTTT. It yields the protein CATSERGRRDYTWGPEAFF.